This note documents a single T cell receptor (beta chain) sequence. Its matching antigen is unknown. Time point reported: week 47, end of study. Every vaccination contained 300 ug of the mutant IDH1 20-mer peptide and was paired with topical imiquimod. This sample was included in a study of a mutant IDH1 vaccine in newly diagnosed glioma. Produced via immunoSEQ multiplex PCR; TCRdb's table is partial and in-frame only. The repertoire holds tens of thousands of clones, with roughly 82% as singletons. With 5 bases removed from V and 5 bases from J, the gap between germline ends came to 18 bases. The CDR3 runs to 15 residues. Germline CDR1 MNHEY, CDR2 SVGAGI.

The chain links TRBV6-5 to TRBJ1-1, with TRBD1 as a possible D gene (6 bases). This sequence was found in a man in his forties or fifties with glioma. Some clones in this sample may be carry-over from other donors' samples. Sequencing used PBMCs, obtained from a glioma patient whose treatment included an IDH1 peptide vaccine. The CDR3 bases are TGTGCCAGCAGTCCATCTCCAGGGGCGGGAACTGAAGCTTTCTTT. Residues: CASSPSPGAGTEAFF.